This note documents a single TCR beta chain sequence. These data originate in a study of blood T cell repertoires in COVID-19. Study in general: There were acute and convalescent COVID-19 samples, and they came from the United States, Italy and Spain. T cells, B-cell-depleted T cells, or PBMCs supplied cDNA or gDNA.

In the authors' methods: Counts of nucleated cells, estimated from reference gene primer amplification, were obtained. Only in-frame clones appear in the TCRdb table, and some are missing; sequencing was by immunoSEQ multiplex PCR. That table supplies the V and J calls and clone size; D and trimming were determined from the DNA. The sample gives around 280,000 clones, approximately 86% of which show up once; 2.2% is in the top ten. Germline loops: CDR1 MDHEN, CDR2 SYDVKM. Trimming shortened V by 5 bases and J by 2 bases, and 19 bases separated the two germline ends. The CDR3 is 16 amino acids. The origin of this receptor is a woman between 50 and 59 years old who had recovered from COVID-19. The sequenced sample consisted of peripheral blood. V usage is TRBV28 and J usage is TRBJ2-7, with D maybe TRBD1 (6 bases). CDR3 in DNA: TGTGCCAGCAGTGCCACCGGGACACTAACCACCTACGAGCAGTACTTC. Protein sequence: CASSATGTLTTYEQYF.